This TCR beta chain was observed in a study of cytomegalovirus exposure and HLA in healthy donors. Amplification used 60 Vbeta primers and 13 Jbeta primers. The data were produced by immunoSEQ multiplex PCR, yet TCRdb's version contains in-frame clones alone and is incomplete. The table has over 100,000 clones, roughly 9.6% seen once. Trimming shortened V by 2 bases and J by 3 bases, and 13 bases separated the two germline ends. The CDR3 extends over 15 amino acids. In germline, CDR1 is SGDLS, CDR2 YYNGEE. The sequenced sample was PBMCs. This sequence was found in a middle-aged woman in good health and CMV-seropositive. The V gene is TRBV9, the J gene TRBJ2-3; possibly TRBD1 for D (6 bases). The CDR3 nucleotides are TGTGCCAGCAGCGTGTGGGGGCAACATACAGATACGCAGTATTTT. This codes for CASSVWGQHTDTQYF.